A selection of T cell receptor beta chains follows, all from one sample in a study of neurological immune-mediated disorders. TCRdb used MiXCR to reprocess the 5' RACE reads, holding one entry per CDR3 protein. The data hold over 35,000 distinct CDR3 sequences, with 2.5% observed a single time. The material sequenced was PBMCs. The source of these receptors is a man aged 50 to 59 with multiple sclerosis. The CDR3 runs from the conserved cysteine through the conserved F or W. D genes are given only for firm matches. Clone sizes are given selectively: once, few, many, or a class where the clone is expanded.

clone size | J gene | V gene | D gene | CDR3 DNA | CDR3 protein
many | TRBJ1-1 | TRBV2 | - | TGTGCCAGCAGTGAAGCCCCTGCGAACACTGAAGCTTTCTTT | CASSEAPANTEAFF
many | TRBJ1-5 | TRBV3-1 | TRBD1 | TGTGCCAGCAGCCAGGGATTTGGGACAGGGCACAATCAGCCCCAGCATTTT | CASSQGFGTGHNQPQHF
many | TRBJ2-7 | TRBV10-3 | TRBD1 | TGTGCCATCAGCCAACGACAGGGACGGGACGAGCAGTACTTC | CAISQRQGRDEQYF
many | TRBJ2-6 | TRBV7-2 | - | TGTGCCAGCAGCTTAGAAGGGCATACCTCTGGGGCCAACGTCCTGACTTTC | CASSLEGHTSGANVLTF
many | TRBJ2-7 | TRBV5-1 | - | TGCGCCAGCAGCTTGTGGACAAACTACGAGCAGTACTTC | CASSLWTNYEQYF
many | TRBJ1-5 | TRBV5-1 | - | TGCGCCAGCAGCTTGGATTTACGGGTTGATAGCAATCAGCCCCAGCATTTT | CASSLDLRVDSNQPQHF
many | TRBJ1-2 | TRBV6-6 | - | TGTGCCAGCAGTCCACAGAGCTCTGGTCAGGGCTACACCTTC | CASSPQSSGQGYTF
many | TRBJ1-2 | TRBV29-1 | TRBD1 | TGCAGCGTTGTATCGGGGACAGGTGCCCTTTACGGCTACACCTTC | CSVVSGTGALYGYTF
many | TRBJ2-3 | TRBV24-1 | - | TGTGCCACCATGGGTAGCACAGATACGCAGTATTTT | CATMGSTDTQYF
many | TRBJ2-2 | TRBV12-3/TRBV12-4 | TRBD1 | TGTGCCAGCAGACTGGACAGGGCGGGTTCCGGGGAGCTGTTTTTT | CASRLDRAGSGELFF
few | TRBJ2-7 | TRBV6-6 | - | TGTGCCAGCAGTTATCTGGGTCTCTACGAGCAGTACTTC | CASSYLGLYEQYF
many | TRBJ2-3 | TRBV7-9 | - | TGTGCCAGCAGCTTACAGGGACGCACAGATACGCAGTATTTT | CASSLQGRTDTQYF
many | TRBJ2-5 | TRBV20-1 | - | TGCAGTGCTAGAGTGGCAGCAAGCCAAGAGACCCAGTACTTC | CSARVAASQETQYF
many | TRBJ2-3 | TRBV10-3 | TRBD1 | TGTGCCATCAGTGAGCCGACCGGGACAGGGGGCAAAACAGATACGCAGTATTTT | CAISEPTGTGGKTDTQYF
many | TRBJ2-7 | TRBV20-1 | - | TGCAGTGCTAGAACCGGGACAAAGAGCTACGAGCAGTACTTC | CSARTGTKSYEQYF
many | TRBJ2-7 | TRBV7-2 | TRBD1 | TGTGCCAGCAGCTTACCTTCGGACAGGGTCAGGTACGAGCAGTACTTC | CASSLPSDRVRYEQYF
many | TRBJ2-2 | TRBV6-5 | - | TGTGCCAGCAGTTATCGGGCAGGGACCACCGGGGAGCTGTTTTTT | CASSYRAGTTGELFF
- | TRBJ2-3 | TRBV5-5 | - | TGTGCCAGCAGCGTCGACGCCCCGCAGGGCCCGCAGTATTTT | CASSVDAPQGPQYF
many | TRBJ1-2 | TRBV20-1 | - | TGCAGTGCGCCGATAACGGACGGATATGGCTACACCTTC | CSAPITDGYGYTF
many | TRBJ2-7 | TRBV6-6 | TRBD1 | TGTGCCAGCACCGGACAGGTGGACGAGCAGTACTTC | CASTGQVDEQYF
few | TRBJ2-7 | TRBV11-2 | - | TGTGCCAGCAGCTTCACCAGGGGGGGAGGGCTTCACGAGCAGTACTTC | CASSFTRGGGLHEQYF
many | TRBJ2-7 | TRBV3-1 | - | TGTGCCAGCAGCCCCGAACAGGGAAGCGAGCAGTACTTC | CASSPEQGSEQYF
many | TRBJ2-7 | TRBV6-5 | - | TGTGCCAGCAGTTCTGGTAGGGGAGCCTACGAGCAGTACTTC | CASSSGRGAYEQYF
many | TRBJ1-4 | TRBV7-2 | TRBD1 | TGTGCCAGCAGCCTAGACAGGGAGGATGAAAAACTGTTTTTT | CASSLDREDEKLFF
many | TRBJ1-6 | TRBV28 | - | TGTGCCAGCAGTTTGGTCTTAGGAGTTAATTCACCCCTCCACTTT | CASSLVLGVNSPLHF
many | TRBJ1-3 | TRBV29-1 | - | TGCAGCGCGTTACACACCTCTGGAAACACCATATATTTT | CSALHTSGNTIYF
many | TRBJ2-6 | TRBV5-6 | - | TGTGCCAGCAGCTTGGGACGGTCCCCGCCAGGAATCCTGACTTTC | CASSLGRSPPGILTF
many | TRBJ2-3 | TRBV5-1 | - | TGCGCCAGCAGCTTATCGGGCTCGGATACGCAGTATTTT | CASSLSGSDTQYF
many | TRBJ1-4 | TRBV5-1 | - | TGCGCCAGCAGGGGACATCCTTCAACTAATGAAAAACTGTTTTTT | CASRGHPSTNEKLFF
many | TRBJ2-1 | TRBV15 | TRBD2 | TGTGCCACCAGCAGAGATTTACTAGCGGGGGGCCCTGATGAGCAGTTCTTC | CATSRDLLAGGPDEQFF
many | TRBJ2-5 | TRBV20-1 | TRBD2 | TGCAGTGCTAGAAGGGGTAGCGGGGGTTCTGAGACCCAGTACTTC | CSARRGSGGSETQYF
many | TRBJ2-1 | TRBV12-3/TRBV12-4 | - | TGTGCCAGCAGTTTCGGCCCGGGGCAGTTCTTC | CASSFGPGQFF
many | TRBJ2-3 | TRBV12-3/TRBV12-4 | - | TGTGCCAGCCTCAGAGCTAGCACAGATACGCAGTATTTT | CASLRASTDTQYF
many | TRBJ2-1 | TRBV11-2 | - | TGTGCCACCAGCCCACGGGGAAATTACAATGAGCAGTTCTTC | CATSPRGNYNEQFF
many | TRBJ2-5 | TRBV5-1 | TRBD2 | TGCGCCAGCAGCTTGGTCCAGGGAGGGCAAGAGACCCAGTACTTC | CASSLVQGGQETQYF
many | TRBJ2-3 | TRBV12-3/TRBV12-4 | - | TGTGCCAGCAGGCTTAGCACAGATACGCAGTATTTT | CASRLSTDTQYF
many | TRBJ2-5 | TRBV6-6 | - | TGTGCCAGCTCCGGAGGGGGGCTTGGGGAAGAGACCCAGTACTTC | CASSGGGLGEETQYF
medium-sized | TRBJ2-4 | TRBV12-3/TRBV12-4 | - | TGTGCCAGCAGTTTACCTGGGCAAAACATTCAGTACTTC | CASSLPGQNIQYF
many | TRBJ2-3 | TRBV7-9 | TRBD1 | TGTGCCAGCAGCTTCAGACAGGGTACAGATACGCAGTATTTT | CASSFRQGTDTQYF
many | TRBJ1-6 | TRBV9 | TRBD1 | TGTGCCAGCAGCTTCTCCGGGACAGTTAATTCACCCCTCCACTTT | CASSFSGTVNSPLHF
many | TRBJ1-5 | TRBV28 | - | TGTGCCAGCAGGGACGGTCTGGTATGGAGTCAGCCCCAGAATTTT | CASRDGLVWSQPQNF
many | TRBJ2-7 | TRBV5-1 | TRBD1 | TGCGCCAGCAGCTCCGACAGGGGGAACGAGCAGTACTTC | CASSSDRGNEQYF
many | TRBJ1-1 | TRBV5-1 | - | TGCGCCAGCAGCTTGGCAGGGAGCACTGAAGCTTTCTTT | CASSLAGSTEAFF
many | TRBJ2-1 | TRBV4-2 | TRBD2 | TGTGCCAGCAGCCAAGATCCGGGACTAGCGGGGGGCAATGAGCAGTTCTTC | CASSQDPGLAGGNEQFF
many | TRBJ2-3 | TRBV4-2 | TRBD2 | TGTGCCAGCAGCCAAGATCTCGGAGCGGGGGGGCGAGATACGCAGTATTTT | CASSQDLGAGGRDTQYF
many | TRBJ1-6 | TRBV9 | TRBD1 | TGTGCCAGCAGCCCCTACCCCGGGACAGGGGTAGGCTATTCACCCCTCCACTTT | CASSPYPGTGVGYSPLHF
many | TRBJ1-5 | TRBV3-1 | - | TGTGCCAGCAGCCAAGACGCGACAGGTGGTAAACAGCCCCAGAATTTT | CASSQDATGGKQPQNF
many | TRBJ1-2 | TRBV20-1 | - | TGCAGTGCCCCGAGGGGTAACTCTAACTATGGCTACACCTTC | CSAPRGNSNYGYTF
many | TRBJ2-1 | TRBV6-5 | - | TGTGCCAGCAGTTACTCGATTGGGGAGCAGTTCTTC | CASSYSIGEQFF
many | TRBJ1-4 | TRBV7-9 | - | TGTGCCAGCAGTTCGAGGGGGGCAGGGATTGAAAAACTGTTTTTT | CASSSRGAGIEKLFF
many | TRBJ1-2 | TRBV28 | TRBD1 | TGTGCCAGCAGTCCCTCCTCAGGGGGAAAAGGCTACACCTTC | CASSPSSGGKGYTF
many | TRBJ2-7 | TRBV28 | - | TGTGCCAGCAGTTTTTGGGGGTCGTACGAGCAGTACTTC | CASSFWGSYEQYF